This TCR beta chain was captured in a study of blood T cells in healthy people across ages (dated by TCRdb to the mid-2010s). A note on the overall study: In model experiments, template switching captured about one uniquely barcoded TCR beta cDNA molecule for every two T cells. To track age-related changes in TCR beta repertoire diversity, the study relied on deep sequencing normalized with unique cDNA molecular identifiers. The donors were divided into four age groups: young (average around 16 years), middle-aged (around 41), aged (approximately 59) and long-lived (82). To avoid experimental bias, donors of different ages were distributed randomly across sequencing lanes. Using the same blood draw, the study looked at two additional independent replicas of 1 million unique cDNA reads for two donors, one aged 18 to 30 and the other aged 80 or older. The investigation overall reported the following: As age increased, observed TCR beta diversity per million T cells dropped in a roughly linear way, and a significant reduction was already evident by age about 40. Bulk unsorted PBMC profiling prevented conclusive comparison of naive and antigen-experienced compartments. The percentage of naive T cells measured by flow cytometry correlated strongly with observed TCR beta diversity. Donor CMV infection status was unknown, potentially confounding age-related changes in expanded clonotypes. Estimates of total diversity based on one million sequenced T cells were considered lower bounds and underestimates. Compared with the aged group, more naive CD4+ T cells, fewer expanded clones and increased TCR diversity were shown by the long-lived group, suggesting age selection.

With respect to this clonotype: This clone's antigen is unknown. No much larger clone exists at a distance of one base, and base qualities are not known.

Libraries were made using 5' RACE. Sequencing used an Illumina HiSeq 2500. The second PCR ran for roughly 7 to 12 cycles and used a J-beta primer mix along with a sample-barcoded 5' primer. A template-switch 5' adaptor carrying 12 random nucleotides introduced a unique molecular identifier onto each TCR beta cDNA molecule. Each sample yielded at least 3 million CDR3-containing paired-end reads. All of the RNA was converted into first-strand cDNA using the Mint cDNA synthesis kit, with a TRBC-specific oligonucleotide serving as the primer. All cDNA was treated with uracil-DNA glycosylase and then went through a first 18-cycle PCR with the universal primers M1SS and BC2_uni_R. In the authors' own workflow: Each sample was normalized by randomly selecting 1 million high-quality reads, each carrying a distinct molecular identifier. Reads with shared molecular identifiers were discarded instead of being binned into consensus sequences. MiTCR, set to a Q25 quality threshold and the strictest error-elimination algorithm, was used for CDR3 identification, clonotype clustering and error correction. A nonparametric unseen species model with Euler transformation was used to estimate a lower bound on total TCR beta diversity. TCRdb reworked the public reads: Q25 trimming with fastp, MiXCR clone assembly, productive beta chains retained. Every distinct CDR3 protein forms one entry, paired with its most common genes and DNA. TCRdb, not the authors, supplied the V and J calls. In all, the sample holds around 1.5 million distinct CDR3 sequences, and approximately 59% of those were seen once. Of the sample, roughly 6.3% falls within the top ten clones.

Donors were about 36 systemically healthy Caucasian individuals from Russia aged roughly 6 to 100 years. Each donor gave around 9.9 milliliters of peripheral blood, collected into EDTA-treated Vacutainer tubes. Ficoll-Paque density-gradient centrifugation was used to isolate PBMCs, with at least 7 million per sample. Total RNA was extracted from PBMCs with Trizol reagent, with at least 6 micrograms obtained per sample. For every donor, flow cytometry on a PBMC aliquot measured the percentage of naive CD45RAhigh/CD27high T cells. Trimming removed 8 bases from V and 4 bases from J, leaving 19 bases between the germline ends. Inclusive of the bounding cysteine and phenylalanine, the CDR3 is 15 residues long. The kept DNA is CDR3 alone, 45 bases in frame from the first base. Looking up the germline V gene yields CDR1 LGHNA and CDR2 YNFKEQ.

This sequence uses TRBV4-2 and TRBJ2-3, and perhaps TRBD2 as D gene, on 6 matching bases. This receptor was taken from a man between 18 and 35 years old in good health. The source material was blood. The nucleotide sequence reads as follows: TGTGCCAGCTGTCCCGTGGGCGGGGTGGCAGATACGCAGTATTTT. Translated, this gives CASCPVGGVADTQYF.